The 20 T cell receptor beta chains presented below share a single source sample, sequenced in a study of shared clonotypes between healthy human individuals. The method was immunoSEQ multiplex PCR; TCRdb's version includes in-frame clones alone and lacks a portion of them. Here the sample spans approximately 1.1 million clones, approximately 80% being singletons. Sequencing was performed on memory CD4+ T cells from PBMCs. The subset denotes: CD45RA-negative fraction. Every receptor here comes from a man between 18 and 29 years old in good health. Some clones in this sample may be carry-over from other donors' samples.

The genes are TRBV19 and TRBJ2-1; TRBD2 aligns across 11 bases. This CDR3 has 16 amino acids. With V trimmed by 3 bases and J by 9 bases, 10 bases remained unmatched. Per germline, CDR1 LNHDA and CDR2 SQIVND (reference sequence). The CDR3: CASSILALAGVSEQFF. CDR3 in DNA: TGTGCCAGTAGTATTTTAGCACTAGCGGGAGTCAGTGAGCAGTTCTTC.

The chain joins TRBV28 to TRBJ2-5; TRBD2 matches at 7 bases. The J segment lost 1 base and the V segment lost 5 bases, leaving 7 bases of the junction unmatched. This CDR3 is built from 15 residues. Germline V gene sequence: CDR1 MDHEN, CDR2 SYDVKM. CDR3 coding DNA: TGTGCCAGCAGTCGGCTAGCGGCCACCCAAGAGACCCAGTACTTC. Its protein product is CASSRLAATQETQYF.

This clone was seen a handful of times. The J gene is TRBJ1-1, the V gene TRBV2, with D unclear. Trimming stripped 4 bases from V and 2 bases from J, with 8 bases between. The CDR3 is 13 residues long. Germline CDR1 is SNHLY and CDR2 is FYNNEI. The CDR3 nucleotides read TGTGCCAGCAGTGTACGGCGTAACACTGAAGCTTTCTTT. Its protein is CASSVRRNTEAFF.

This clone was found a few times. This chain connects TRBV5-1 to TRBJ1-5; weak D call: TRBD1 (5 bases). Trimming stripped 3 bases from V and 4 bases from J, with 11 bases between. Germline V lookup: CDR1 SGHRS, CDR2 YFSETQ. This CDR3 is built from 14 residues. CDR3 DNA: TGCGCCAGCAGCTCTTCGGGGGGGAATCAGCCCCAGCATTTT. Its translation: CASSSSGGNQPQHF.

The V gene is TRBV5-1, the J gene TRBJ2-5, with 10 nucleotides matching TRBD2. J lost 1 base, V lost 4 bases, and 10 bases had no gene match. The CDR3 covers 17 residues. CDR1 and CDR2 from the germline V gene are SGHRS and YFSETQ. Written as DNA, the CDR3 is TGCGCCAGCAGCCTGGAGGGACTAGCGAACTTCCAAGAGACCCAGTACTTC. This translates into CASSLEGLANFQETQYF.

The chain carries TRBV28 and TRBJ2-7, with TRBD1 identical over 9 bases. CDR3 length: 15 amino acids. J was trimmed by 1 base and V by 5 bases; bases with no gene match: 6. CDR1 and CDR2 from the germline V gene are MDHEN and SYDVKM. The CDR3, as DNA: TGTGCCAGCAGTCCAGTGGGACAGGGATCCTACGAGCAGTACTTC. Residues: CASSPVGQGSYEQYF. The complete variable domain, with remaining parts taken from reference TRBV28 and TRBJ2-7, reads DVKVTQSSRYLVKRTGEKVFLECVQDMDHENMFWYRQDPGLGLRLIYFSYDVKMKEKGDIPEGYSVSREKKERFSLILESASTNQTSMYLCASSPVGQGSYEQYFGPGTRLTVT.

J is TRBJ1-2 and V is TRBV28; D perhaps matches TRBD1 (5 bases). Germline assignment: CDR1 MDHEN and CDR2 SYDVKM. This CDR3 comprises 14 residues. V dropped 5 bases and J dropped 2 bases, with 12 bases sitting between them. CDR3 nucleotide sequence: TGTGCCAGCAGTACCGGTGGACACAACTATGGCTACACCTTC. This translates into CASSTGGHNYGYTF.

The rearrangement links TRBV30 to TRBJ2-7, with D possibly TRBD2 on 5 matching bases. V lost 2 bases to trimming and J lost 4 bases, with 24 bases between them. CDR1 GTSNPN and CDR2 SVGIG come from the germline V gene (reference sequence). This CDR3 comprises 17 residues. The CDR3 coding sequence is TGTGCCTGGAGTCGAGGGATTAGACCCGGGAATTATTACGAGCAGTACTTC. Translating it yields CAWSRGIRPGNYYEQYF.

Here the CDR3 reads CSVAIPGRPLGYTF. CDR3 DNA sequence: TGCAGCGTTGCTATTCCCGGACGACCCTTGGGCTACACCTTC. The chain links TRBV29-1 to TRBJ1-2; D gene ambiguous. CDR1 SQVTM and CDR2 ANQGSEA come from the germline V gene. This CDR3 is 14 amino acids long. The ends were cut back, 4 bases at V and 8 bases at J, with 20 bases in the middle. Using reference TRBV29-1 and TRBJ1-2 for the parts outside the CDR3, the full variable domain is SAVISQKPSRDICQRGTSLTIQCQVDSQVTMMFWYRQQPGQSLTLIATANQGSEATYESGFVIDKFPISRPNLTFSTLTVSNMSPEDSSIYLCSVAIPGRPLGYTFGSGTRLTVV.

The chain is built from TRBV28 and TRBJ1-5; D possibly corresponds to TRBD1 (5 bases). Germline CDR1 MDHEN, CDR2 SYDVKM. This CDR3 contains 17 residues. With 2 bases removed from V and 2 bases from J, the gap between germline ends came to 16 bases. For the CDR3, the DNA is TGTGCCAGCAGTTTAACCGAACCGATGGGGGGCAATCAGCCCCAGCATTTT. Its translation is CASSLTEPMGGNQPQHF.

This chain joins TRBV5-1 and TRBJ2-7; the D gene is possibly TRBD1 (5 bases). The CDR3 consists of 14 residues. CDR1 is SGHRS, CDR2 YFSETQ, per germline. The V gene lost 4 bases and the J gene lost 6 bases, with 17 bases spanning the gap. The DNA of the CDR3 is TGCGCCAGCAGCCCCCAGGGCCCACCTACCGAGCAGTACTTC. It encodes CASSPQGPPTEQYF.

The chain joins TRBV9 to TRBJ2-7; D is ambiguous. From germline, CDR1 is SGDLS and CDR2 YYNGEE. Trimming pared 0 bases from V and 7 bases from J, leaving 11 bases between. This CDR3 has 13 amino acids. The DNA for the CDR3 is TGTGCCAGCAGCGTAGTACCCACCGGGGAGCAGTACTTC. Amino acids: CASSVVPTGEQYF.

This chain connects TRBV28 to TRBJ1-1; D is ambiguous. Germline V gene lookup returns CDR1 MDHEN and CDR2 SYDVKM. CDR3 length equals 12 residues. V lost 3 bases to trimming and J lost 1 base, with 3 bases between them. The CDR3 coding sequence is TGTGCCAGCAGTTTTACGAACACTGAAGCTTTCTTT. It is translated as CASSFTNTEAFF.

The chain combines TRBV11-3 with TRBJ2-5; TRBD2 matches at 8 bases. This CDR3 comprises 14 residues. Germline V gene lookup returns CDR1 SGHNT and CDR2 YENEEA. The V and J ends lost 4 bases and 7 bases, in that order; junction bases with no gene match: 8. CDR3 sequence: CASSYGTRGGTQYF. The CDR3 DNA follows: TGTGCCAGCAGCTACGGGACTAGGGGGGGGACCCAGTACTTC.

The rearrangement uses TRBV29-1 and TRBJ2-2, with D possibly TRBD1 on 6 matching bases. From germline, CDR1 is SQVTM and CDR2 ANQGSEA. V was clipped by 4 bases and J by 2 bases, with 11 bases between them. The CDR3 sequence is 14 residues long. The CDR3 bases are TGCAGCGTTGGTGGGACACCTAACACCGGGGAGCTGTTTTTT. Its protein product is CSVGGTPNTGELFF.

V gene TRBV5-1 combines with J gene TRBJ2-5, with D maybe TRBD2 (5 bases). This CDR3 is 14 amino acids long. Germline-derived CDR1 and CDR2 are SGHRS and YFSETQ. V was pared by 3 bases and J by 5 bases, with 14 bases between. The CDR3 DNA reads TGCGCCAGCAGCTCCGGACTCCTGGGGGAGACCCAGTACTTC. Its protein product is CASSSGLLGETQYF.

V gene TRBV28 combines with J gene TRBJ1-4; TRBD1 aligns across 7 bases. Losses at the gene ends were 5 bases for V and 6 bases for J; bases not matched to a gene: 6. CDR3 length: 14 amino acids. Per the germline V gene, CDR1 is MDHEN and CDR2 is SYDVKM. The CDR3 region is CASSSRGWDEKLFF. The DNA of the CDR3 is TGTGCCAGCAGTAGCAGGGGGTGGGATGAAAAACTGTTTTTT.

The chain couples TRBV5-1 to TRBJ2-7; 12 positions agree with TRBD2. The CDR3 is made up of 21 amino acids. CDR1 is SGHRS and CDR2 is YFSETQ in the germline V gene. With V trimmed by 1 base and J by 0 bases, 17 bases remained unmatched. The CDR3 DNA reads TGCGCCAGCAGCTTGTTGAGTAACGGACTAGCGGGATCAGTCAGCTCCTACGAGCAGTACTTC. It encodes CASSLLSNGLAGSVSSYEQYF. Looking up the rest from reference TRBV5-1 and TRBJ2-7 gives the full variable domain: KAGVTQTPRYLIKTRGQQVTLSCSPISGHRSVSWYQQTPGQGLQFLFEYFSETQRNKGNFPGRFSGRQFSNSRSEMNVSTLELGDSALYLCASSLLSNGLAGSVSSYEQYFGPGTRLTVT.

The chain recombines TRBV9 with TRBJ2-7; D gene uncertain. With 1 base removed from V and 3 bases from J, the gap between germline ends came to 14 bases. Germline values: CDR1 SGDLS, CDR2 YYNGEE. This CDR3 contains 15 residues. The DNA of the CDR3 is TGTGCCAGCAGCGTATCGGGCGGCCGAAACTACGAGCAGTACTTC. This codes for CASSVSGGRNYEQYF.

The V and J genes are TRBV29-1 and TRBJ2-1; D ambiguous. The germline CDR1 and CDR2 sequences are SQVTM and ANQGSEA. The CDR3 consists of 13 residues. Between the trimmed V and J ends, which lost 4 bases and 1 base, there was a span of 8 bases. The CDR3 spells CSVGHLSYNEQFF. DNA of the CDR3: TGCAGCGTTGGTCACCTATCCTACAATGAGCAGTTCTTC.